This T cell receptor (beta chain) is drawn from a study of early T cells in non-severe SARS-CoV-2 infection. About the research overall: The study sequenced bulk RNA from unsorted whole blood, with chains unpaired.

Study-wide points: VDJdb matching favored anti-spike CD8 responses, missing private and CD4 specificities.

This clonotype was detected many times. Its antigen is undetermined. Attachment of unique molecular identifiers was made to individual cDNA molecules. TCRdb processed the 5' RACE reads anew with MiXCR; each CDR3 protein has one entry. The sample lists some 63,000 distinct CDR3 sequences, about an eighth occurring once. The sample taken for sequencing was whole blood. This clonotype was sampled from an adult who was a healthcare worker with PCR-confirmed SARS-CoV-2 infection or an uninfected control (not recorded which).

CDR3 sequence (DNA): TGTGCCAGCAGTGCACAGGGGGAAGAGACCCAGTACTTC. Translating gives CASSAQGEETQYF. The chain combines TRBV12-3 or TRBV12-4 with TRBJ2-5, with 8 positions matching TRBD1. The CDR3 totals 13 residues. V lost 5 bases and J lost 3; bases outside the gene matches: 2.